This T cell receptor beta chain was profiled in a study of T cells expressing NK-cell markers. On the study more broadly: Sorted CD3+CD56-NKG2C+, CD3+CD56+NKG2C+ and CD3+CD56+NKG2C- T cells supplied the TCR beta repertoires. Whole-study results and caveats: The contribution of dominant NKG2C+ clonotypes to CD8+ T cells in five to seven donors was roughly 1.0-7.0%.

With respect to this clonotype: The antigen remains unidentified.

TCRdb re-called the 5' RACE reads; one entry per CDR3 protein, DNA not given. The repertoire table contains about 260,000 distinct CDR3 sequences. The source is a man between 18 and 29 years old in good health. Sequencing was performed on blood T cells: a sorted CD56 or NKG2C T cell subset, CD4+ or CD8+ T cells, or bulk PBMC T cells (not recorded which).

The CDR3 sequence is CASSFGGLPNEQFF. This sequence joins TRBV7-9 and TRBJ2-1. The CDR3 totals 14 residues. Germline V gives CDR1 SEHNR, CDR2 FQNEAQ (reference sequence).